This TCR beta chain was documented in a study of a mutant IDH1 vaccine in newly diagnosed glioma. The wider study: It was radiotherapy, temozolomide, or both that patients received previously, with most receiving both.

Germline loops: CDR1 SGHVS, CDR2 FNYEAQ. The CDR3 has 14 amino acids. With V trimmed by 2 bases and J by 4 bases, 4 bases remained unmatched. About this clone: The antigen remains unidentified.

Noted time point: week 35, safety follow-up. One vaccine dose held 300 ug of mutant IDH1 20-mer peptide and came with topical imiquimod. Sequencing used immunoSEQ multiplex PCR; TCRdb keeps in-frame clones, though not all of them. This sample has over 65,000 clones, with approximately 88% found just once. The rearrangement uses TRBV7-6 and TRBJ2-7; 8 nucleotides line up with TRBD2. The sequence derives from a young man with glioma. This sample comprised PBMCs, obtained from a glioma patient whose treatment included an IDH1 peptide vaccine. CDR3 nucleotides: TGTGCCAGCAGCTTATTTCAGCGGGAGTACGAGCAGTACTTC. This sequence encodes CASSLFQREYEQYF.